The source of this TCR beta chain is a study of identical twins. General study results and limits: Models, which agreed with sharing between unrelated individuals, nonetheless underestimated the out-of-frame TCR alpha sharing seen in monozygotic twins.

All donors were healthy, and all were Caucasian. Through template switching, a universal primer site was introduced, and the cDNA contained unique molecular identifiers. Via MiXCR, TCRdb re-called the 5' RACE reads, giving one row per CDR3 protein. The table shows some 600,000 distinct CDR3 sequences, with about 7.1% occurring only once. This clonotype has just a few counts. Its matching antigen is unknown. The CDR3 is made up of 12 amino acids. V shed 3 bases and J shed 8 bases, with 10 bases lying between them. This same sample was also part of a study on yellow fever vaccine responses in identical twins.

This chain joins TRBV12-3 or TRBV12-4 and TRBJ1-2; D remains ambiguous. The origin of this receptor is a woman aged 18-29 years in good health. Sequencing was done on a sample of PBMCs. CDR3 coding DNA: TGTGCCAGCAGTTTTCGCATCCGAGGCTACACCTTC. It encodes CASSFRIRGYTF.